These 9 T cell receptor beta chains were all obtained from the same sample, sequenced in a study of CD39 and CD103 CD8 tumor-infiltrating T cells (dated by TCRdb to 2016 to 2019). The library was prepared using the immunoSEQ multiplex PCR assay. TCRdb provides this immuneACCESS table in a form limited to in-frame rearrangements. Some clones are lacking; in checked studies, under half of them reflect an unresolved V gene, and why the rest are absent is not known. For this sample the table gives thousands of clones, of which around 69% were detected only once. About 50% of the sample is held by the ten biggest clonotypes. The sample taken for sequencing was CD8+ T cells sorted from blood. The meaning of the sample's cell subset or site label: total memory CD8 T cells (CD45RA-CCR7+/-) from blood or uninvolved lymph node. These receptors came from a human donor with head and neck squamous cell carcinoma.

This clone was picked up a small number of times. As DNA, the CDR3 is TGTGCCAGCAGCTCTACGGACAGGGATAGCCAGCCCCAGCATTTT. This translates into CASSSTDRDSQPQHF. This chain uses TRBV7-8 with TRBJ1-5; 8 nucleotides line up with TRBD1. Germline CDR1 and CDR2: SGHVS and FQNEAQ. V gave up 4 bases and J gave up 7 bases; unmatched junction bases: 9. The CDR3 covers 15 residues.

This clone was recorded a few times. The chain carries TRBV5-1 and TRBJ1-1; no firm D call. From germline, CDR1 is SGHRS and CDR2 YFSETQ. The CDR3 covers 11 residues. Trimming pared 0 bases from V and 8 bases from J, leaving 5 bases between. For the CDR3, the DNA is TGCGCCAGCAGCTTGGACGGAGAAGCTTTCTTT. Translated, it gives CASSLDGEAFF. Supplemented by reference TRBV5-1 and TRBJ1-1, the full variable domain reads KAGVTQTPRYLIKTRGQQVTLSCSPISGHRSVSWYQQTPGQGLQFLFEYFSETQRNKGNFPGRFSGRQFSNSRSEMNVSTLELGDSALYLCASSLDGEAFFGQGTRLTVV.

The J gene is TRBJ2-1, the V gene TRBV19, with TRBD2 identical over 13 bases. The CDR3 contains 18 residues. Germline assignment: CDR1 LNHDA and CDR2 SQIVND (reference sequence). J was trimmed by 2 bases and V by 0 bases; bases with no gene match: 4. Here the CDR3 reads CASSIDKGLAGPYNEQFF. The DNA of the CDR3 is TGTGCCAGTAGTATAGATAAGGGACTAGCGGGACCCTACAATGAGCAGTTCTTC.

The chain couples TRBV7-6 to TRBJ2-5; the D is unclear. Germline V CDR1 and CDR2: SGHVS, FNYEAQ. This CDR3 has 15 residues. The V end lost 5 bases, the J end lost 2 bases, and 15 bases lay between the germline ends. CDR3 DNA: TGTGCCAGCAGCCCGACACCAGCTGATCAAGAGACCCAGTACTTC. Translation gives CASSPTPADQETQYF.

This clone was counted a few times. The chain employs TRBV7-2 and TRBJ1-2, with D unclear. In germline, CDR1 is SGHTA, CDR2 FQGNSA. This CDR3 is built from 11 residues. Trimming cost V 7 bases and J 3 bases, with 6 bases left between them. The CDR3 bases are TGTGCCAGCAATTCTTACTATGGCTACACCTTC. This encodes CASNSYYGYTF.

The chain links TRBV5-8 to TRBJ2-5, with 9 positions matching TRBD1. CDR1 and CDR2 (germline): SGHTS, YDEGEE. The CDR3 loop spans 15 amino acids. V was pared by 0 bases and J by 5 bases, with 5 bases of the junction left unmatched. The CDR3 sequence: CASSLGQGEWETQYF. In nucleotides, the CDR3 is TGTGCCAGCAGCTTGGGACAGGGGGAGTGGGAGACCCAGTACTTC. Based on the CDR3 plus reference TRBV5-8 and TRBJ2-5, the full variable domain is EAGVTQSPTHLIKTRGQQATLRCSPISGHTSVYWYQQALGLGLQFLLWYDEGEERNRGNFPPRFSGRQFPNYSSELNVNALELEDSALYLCASSLGQGEWETQYFGPGTRLLVL.

This chain joins TRBV10-1 and TRBJ2-5; D may be TRBD1 (5 bases). The CDR3 is 13 residues long. Germline V gene data show CDR1 as WNHNN and CDR2 as SYGVQD (reference sequence). V lost 2 bases, J lost 4 bases, and 8 bases lay in between. The CDR3 nucleotides read TGCGCCAGCAGTGAGATTAGGGGAGAGACCCAGTACTTC. This encodes CASSEIRGETQYF.

V and J are TRBV6-5 and TRBJ2-5; the D gene is possibly TRBD2 (7 bases). The germline V gene encodes CDR1 MNHEY and CDR2 SVGAGI. This CDR3 comprises 16 residues. V lost 0 bases and J 9 bases, leaving 20 bases between the germline ends. Here the CDR3 DNA reads TGTGCCAGCAGTTACTCAGCAAACGAGGGGGAGGGTGCCCAGTACTTC. Translating gives CASSYSANEGEGAQYF.

A remark on this clone: Compared with germline, one end of the junction differs, possibly owing to a read error. The rearrangement links TRBV6-5 to TRBJ2-5, with 7 bases lining up with TRBD2. There are 14 residues in the CDR3. Germline CDR1 and CDR2: MNHEY and SVGAGI. The CDR3 DNA is TGTGTCAGCAGTATAGGACTAGTGGGAGAGACCCAGTACTTC. The encoded protein is CVSSIGLVGETQYF.